This T cell receptor (beta chain) was found in a study of blood T cell repertoires in COVID-19. The overall study: Sample material is recorded as cDNA or gDNA derived from T cells, B-cell-depleted T cells, or PBMCs.

Data came from immunoSEQ multiplex PCR; TCRdb stores just in-frame clones and leaves some out. Of about 180,000 clones listed, 75% to 90% are singletons. This CDR3 has 15 amino acids. Germline assignment: CDR1 WNHNN and CDR2 SYGVQD (reference sequence). Trimming cost V 0 bases and J 6 bases; bases outside gene matches: 2. This sequence joins TRBV10-1 and TRBJ1-6; TRBD1 agrees at 7 bases. The receptor was isolated from a woman aged 55-69 years with acute or convalescent COVID-19. Material: peripheral blood. The CDR3 reads CASSESPGGNSPLHF. The CDR3 coding sequence is TGCGCCAGCAGTGAGTCGCCAGGGGGTAATTCACCCCTCCACTTT.